This T cell receptor (beta chain) appears in the sequencing data of a study of CXCR3-negative and CXCR3-positive naive CD8 T cells. Study as a whole: Each library gave roughly 1.4 +/- 0.3 million of approximately 130 million TRB reads. Study-wide results and caveats: The study found CXCR3 expression partially decreased after cryopreservation and ran most assays on fresh PBMCs. Comparison of naive CXCR3-negative and CXCR3-positive cells revealed similar TRBV-TRBJ usage, while memory cells differed. From TRB CDR3 properties, TCR strength was inferred; surface CD5 did not differ between naive subsets.

CDR3 size: 12 residues. Germline V gene sequence: CDR1 SEHNR, CDR2 FQNEAQ (reference sequence). With UMI labels, 5' RACE was used to prepare the TRB cDNA libraries. Using the 5' RACE reads, TCRdb records one entry per CDR3 protein without DNA. Recorded for this sample: about 45,000 distinct CDR3 sequences. As for this clonotype: Its cognate antigen is unknown.

J is TRBJ1-2 and V is TRBV7-9. Sequencing used naive CXCR3- CD8+ T cells from blood. As for subset: CD45RO-CCR7+CD27+CD95- naive CD8+ T cells lacking CXCR3 (TNR3-). The source is a human donor in good health. Some clones in this sample may be carry-over from other donors' samples. This CDR3 is CASSTLGDGYTF.